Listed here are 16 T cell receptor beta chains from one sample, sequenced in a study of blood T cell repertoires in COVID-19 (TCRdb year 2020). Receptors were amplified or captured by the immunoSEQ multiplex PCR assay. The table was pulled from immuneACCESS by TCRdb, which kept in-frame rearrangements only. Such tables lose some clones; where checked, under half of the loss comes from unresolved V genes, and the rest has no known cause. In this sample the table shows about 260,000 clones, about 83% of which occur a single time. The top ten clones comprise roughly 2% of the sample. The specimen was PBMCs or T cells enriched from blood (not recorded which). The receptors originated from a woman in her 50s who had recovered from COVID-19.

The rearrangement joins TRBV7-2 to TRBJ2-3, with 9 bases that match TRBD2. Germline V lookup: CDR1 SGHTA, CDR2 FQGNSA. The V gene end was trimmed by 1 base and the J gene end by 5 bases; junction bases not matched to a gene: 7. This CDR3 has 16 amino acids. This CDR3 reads CASSLGSSGVLDTQYF. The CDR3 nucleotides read TGTGCCAGCAGCTTAGGGTCTAGCGGGGTTTTAGATACGCAGTATTTT.

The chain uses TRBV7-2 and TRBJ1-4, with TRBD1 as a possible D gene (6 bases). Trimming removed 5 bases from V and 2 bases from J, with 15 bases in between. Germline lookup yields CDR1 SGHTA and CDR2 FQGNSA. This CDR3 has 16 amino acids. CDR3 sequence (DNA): TGTGCCAGCAGCACCCAAACAGGGATGACTAATGAAAAACTGTTTTTT. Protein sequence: CASSTQTGMTNEKLFF.

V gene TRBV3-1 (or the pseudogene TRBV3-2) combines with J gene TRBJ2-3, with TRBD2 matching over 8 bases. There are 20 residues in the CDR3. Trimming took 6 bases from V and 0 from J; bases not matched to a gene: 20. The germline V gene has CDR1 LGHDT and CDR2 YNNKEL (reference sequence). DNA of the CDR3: TGTGCCAGCAGACCCCTGACCCAGCGGGGGAGCACCTCTAGCACAGATACGCAGTATTTT. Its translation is CASRPLTQRGSTSSTDTQYF.

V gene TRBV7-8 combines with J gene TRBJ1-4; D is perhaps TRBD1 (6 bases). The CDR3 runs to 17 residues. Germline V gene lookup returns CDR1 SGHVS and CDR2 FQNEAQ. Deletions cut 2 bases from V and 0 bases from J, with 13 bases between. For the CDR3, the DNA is TGTGCCAGCAGCTTAAGGTCCAGGGGAGCAACTAATGAAAAACTGTTTTTT. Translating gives CASSLRSRGATNEKLFF.

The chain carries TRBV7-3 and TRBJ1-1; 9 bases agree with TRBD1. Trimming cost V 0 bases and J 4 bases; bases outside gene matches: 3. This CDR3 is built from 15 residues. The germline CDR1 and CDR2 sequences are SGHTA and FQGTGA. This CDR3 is CASSLTGQGGTEAFF. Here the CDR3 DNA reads TGTGCCAGCAGCTTAACGGGACAGGGCGGCACTGAAGCTTTCTTT.

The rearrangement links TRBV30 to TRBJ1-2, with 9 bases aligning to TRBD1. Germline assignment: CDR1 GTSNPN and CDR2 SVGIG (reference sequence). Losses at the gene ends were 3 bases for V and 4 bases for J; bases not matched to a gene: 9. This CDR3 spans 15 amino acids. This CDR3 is CAWSEGTGYLYGYTF. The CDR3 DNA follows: TGTGCCTGGAGCGAGGGGACAGGGTATCTCTATGGCTACACCTTC.

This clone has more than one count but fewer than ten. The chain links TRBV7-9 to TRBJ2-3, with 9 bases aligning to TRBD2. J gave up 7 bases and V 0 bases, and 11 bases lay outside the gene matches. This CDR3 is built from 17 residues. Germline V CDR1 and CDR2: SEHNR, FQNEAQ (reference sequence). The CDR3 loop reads CASSLAPSGTSGNTQYF. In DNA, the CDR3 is TGTGCCAGCAGCTTAGCTCCTAGCGGGACCTCCGGGAATACGCAGTATTTT.

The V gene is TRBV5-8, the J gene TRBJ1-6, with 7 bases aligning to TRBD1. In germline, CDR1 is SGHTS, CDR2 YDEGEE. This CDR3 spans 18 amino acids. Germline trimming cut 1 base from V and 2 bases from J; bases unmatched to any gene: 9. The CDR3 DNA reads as TGTGCCAGCAGCTTGTCAGGGGGGAGGAGGGCCTATAATTCACCCCTCCACTTT. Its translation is CASSLSGGRRAYNSPLHF.

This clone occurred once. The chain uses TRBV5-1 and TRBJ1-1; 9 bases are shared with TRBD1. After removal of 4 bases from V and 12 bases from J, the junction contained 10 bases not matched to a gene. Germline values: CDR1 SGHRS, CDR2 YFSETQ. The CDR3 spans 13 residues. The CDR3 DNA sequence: TGCGCCAGCAGCCGACAGCCAGACAGGGGGACTTTCTTT. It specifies CASSRQPDRGTFF.

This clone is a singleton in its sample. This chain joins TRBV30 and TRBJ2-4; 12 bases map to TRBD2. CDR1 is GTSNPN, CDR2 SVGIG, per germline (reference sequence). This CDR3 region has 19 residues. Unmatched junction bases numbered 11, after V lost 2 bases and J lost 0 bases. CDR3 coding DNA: TGTGCCTGGAGTTCCACTCGGACTAGCGGGGACCTAGCCAAAAACATTCAGTACTTC. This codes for CAWSSTRTSGDLAKNIQYF.

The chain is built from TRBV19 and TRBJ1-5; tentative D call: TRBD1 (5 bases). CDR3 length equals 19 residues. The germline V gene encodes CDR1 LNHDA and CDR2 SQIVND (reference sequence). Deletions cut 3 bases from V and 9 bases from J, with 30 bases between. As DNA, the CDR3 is TGTGCCAGTAGTATTTTACCCAGGGATATTGCCTCAAACGGTTGGCCCCAGCATTTT. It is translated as CASSILPRDIASNGWPQHF.

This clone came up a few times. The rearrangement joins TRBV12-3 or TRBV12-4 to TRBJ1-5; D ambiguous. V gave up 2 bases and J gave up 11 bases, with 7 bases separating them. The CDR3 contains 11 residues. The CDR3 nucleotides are TGTGCCAGCAGTTTAATTGAGACCCAGCATTTT. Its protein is CASSLIETQHF.

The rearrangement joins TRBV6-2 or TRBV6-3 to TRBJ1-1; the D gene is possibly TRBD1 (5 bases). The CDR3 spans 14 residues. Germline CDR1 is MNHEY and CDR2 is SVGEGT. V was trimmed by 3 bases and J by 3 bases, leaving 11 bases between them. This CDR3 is CASSYSGLDTEAFF. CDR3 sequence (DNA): TGTGCCAGCAGTTATTCAGGGTTGGACACTGAAGCTTTCTTT.

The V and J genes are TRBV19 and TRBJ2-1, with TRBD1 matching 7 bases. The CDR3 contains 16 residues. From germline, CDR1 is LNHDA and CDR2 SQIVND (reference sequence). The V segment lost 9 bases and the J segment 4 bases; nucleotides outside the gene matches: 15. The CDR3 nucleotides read TGTGCCAGCCAGCAACAGGGGTCCAAACTATACAATGAGCAGTTCTTC. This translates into CASQQQGSKLYNEQFF. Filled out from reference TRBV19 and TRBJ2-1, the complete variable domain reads DGGITQSPKYLFRKEGQNVTLSCEQNLNHDAMYWYRQDPGQGLRLIYYSQIVNDFQKGDIAEGYSVSREKKESFPLTVTSAQKNPTAFYLCASQQQGSKLYNEQFFGPGTRLTVL.

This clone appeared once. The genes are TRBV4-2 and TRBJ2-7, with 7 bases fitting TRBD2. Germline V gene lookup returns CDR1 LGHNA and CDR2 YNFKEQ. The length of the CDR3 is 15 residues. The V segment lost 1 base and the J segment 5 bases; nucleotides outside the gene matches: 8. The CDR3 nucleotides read TGTGCCAGCAGCCAAGGGCTAGCGGACCCTAACGAGCAGTACTTC. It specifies CASSQGLADPNEQYF.

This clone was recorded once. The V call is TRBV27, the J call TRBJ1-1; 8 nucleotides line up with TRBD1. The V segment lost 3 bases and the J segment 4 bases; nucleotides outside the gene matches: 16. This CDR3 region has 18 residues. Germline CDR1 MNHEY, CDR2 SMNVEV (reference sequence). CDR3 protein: CASSFSGGGLLLGTEAFF. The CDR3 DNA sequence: TGTGCCAGCAGTTTCTCAGGGGGCGGTTTGTTGTTGGGCACTGAAGCTTTCTTT.